This TCR beta chain was captured in a study of regulatory T cells in long-lasting Graves disease. This clonotype appeared many times. Germline V lookup: CDR1 LNHDA, CDR2 SQIVND (reference sequence). This CDR3 comprises 16 residues. Trimming removed 4 bases from V and 2 bases from J; junction bases left unmatched: 7. Indicated time point: newly diagnosed GD, antithyroid drugs for less than 3 months. Scientists built the TCR library using RNA that was extracted from PBMCs. Building the TCR beta libraries relied on iRepertoire HTBI primers, and CDR3 regions underwent Arm-PCR. TCRdb re-analysed the multiplex PCR reads in MiXCR, keeping a single row per CDR3 protein. Counted here are 510,000 or so distinct CDR3 sequences, around 12% occurring once; the ten biggest clones make up around 10%. These records were also assigned to another study, of T cells in Graves' hyperthyroidism and ophthalmopathy. That paper adds: Carried out on the TCR CDR3, a first-round RT-PCR used the HTBI primer set.

This clonotype was obtained from a woman aged 25-40 years with Graves disease. V gene TRBV19 combines with J gene TRBJ1-4; TRBD1 matches 7 bases. The material was peripheral blood mononuclear cells (PBMCs), obtained at new diagnosis, from a patient treated with antithyroid drugs. CDR3 DNA sequence: TGTGCCAGTAGTAGGGACAGCCTGCGGACTAATGAAAAACTGTTTTTT. This encodes CASSRDSLRTNEKLFF.